The 28 T cell receptor beta chains listed next were all sequenced from one sample in a study of T cell responses to AZD1222 COVID-19 vaccine listed by TCRdb under 2021. The library was produced with the immunoSEQ multiplex PCR assay. Entries here come from immuneACCESS through TCRdb and include only in-frame sequences with V and J called. Some clones fail to appear in such tables; in the studies checked, an unresolved V gene covers under half of the shortfall, and the cause of the remainder is unknown. This sample holds 150,000 or so clones; 80% to 95% were observed only once. The ten top clones hold under 4.5% of the sample. Per the publication, the time point label means: baseline before first vaccination. Source: peripheral blood, taken on day 0 of AZD1222 vaccination. These TCRs come from an adult in good health.

This chain links TRBV28 with TRBJ1-2; D may be TRBD1 (6 bases). The CDR3 is 14 residues long. CDR1 MDHEN and CDR2 SYDVKM come from the germline V gene. With 6 bases removed from V and 3 bases from J, the gap between germline ends came to 14 bases. The CDR3 spells CASSARGRDYGYTF. DNA for the CDR3: TGTGCCAGCAGCGCTAGGGGGAGGGACTATGGCTACACCTTC.

The chain joins TRBV7-2 to TRBJ1-2, with a possible D match to TRBD1 (5 bases). Per germline, CDR1 SGHTA and CDR2 FQGNSA. The CDR3 is 14 residues long. V lost 4 bases and J 1 base, leaving 10 bases between the germline ends. The CDR3 is CASSSRQSNYGYTF. CDR3 in DNA: TGTGCCAGCAGCTCCCGACAGAGTAACTATGGCTACACCTTC.

The chain has TRBV5-1 and TRBJ2-7, with 7 bases lining up with TRBD1. The CDR3 runs to 14 residues. With V trimmed by 4 bases and J by 2 bases, 6 bases remained unmatched. Germline V gene sequence: CDR1 SGHRS, CDR2 YFSETQ. CDR3 DNA: TGCGCCAGCAGCCAGGGACAGACTACCTACGAGCAGTACTTC. This gives the protein CASSQGQTTYEQYF.

The chain joins TRBV7-2 to TRBJ2-2; unclear D gene. The CDR3 is made up of 16 amino acids. The V gene's germline CDR1 is SGHTA and CDR2 FQGNSA. Trimming left V 1 base short and J 6 bases short, with 15 bases between. The CDR3 nucleotides read TGTGCCAGCAGCTTAGTTAGGGCAGGATCTTCCGGGGAGCTGTTTTTT. Residues: CASSLVRAGSSGELFF. Based on the CDR3 plus reference TRBV7-2 and TRBJ2-2, the full variable domain is GAGVSQSPSNKVTEKGKDVELRCDPISGHTALYWYRQSLGQGLEFLIYFQGNSAPDKSGLPSDRFSAERTGGSVSTLTIQRTQQEDSAVYLCASSLVRAGSSGELFFGEGSRLTVL.

The chain couples TRBV20-1 to TRBJ2-3, with no clear D. Germline V CDR1 and CDR2: DFQATT, SNEGSKA (reference sequence). The CDR3 sequence is 10 residues long. V lost 6 bases and J 3 bases, leaving 4 bases between the germline ends. The CDR3 spells CSAETDTQYF. DNA for the CDR3: TGCAGTGCCGAGACAGATACGCAGTATTTT.

The rearrangement uses TRBV11-2 and TRBJ1-5; a possible D gene is TRBD1 (6 bases). Trimming pared 1 base from V and 2 bases from J, leaving 6 bases between. The CDR3 runs 14 residues. CDR1 SGHAT and CDR2 FQNNGV come from the germline V gene. The CDR3 coding sequence is TGTGCCAGCAGCTTAGCAGGGGGCAATCAGCCCCAGCATTTT. Its protein is CASSLAGGNQPQHF.

This clone was found a few times. V and J are TRBV10-3 and TRBJ2-7, with 7 positions matching TRBD2. This CDR3 is built from 15 residues. Per germline, CDR1 ENHRY and CDR2 SYGVKD. Unmatched junction bases numbered 8, after V lost 0 bases and J lost 6 bases. The CDR3 spells CAISESRLASTEQYF. Here the CDR3 DNA reads TGTGCCATCAGTGAGTCCCGACTAGCCAGCACCGAGCAGTACTTC.

The chain uses TRBV5-8 and TRBJ2-7; no reliable D call. V was trimmed by 4 bases and J by 0 bases, leaving 11 bases between them. The CDR3 has 14 amino acids. From germline, CDR1 is SGHTS and CDR2 YDEGEE. DNA of the CDR3: TGTGCCAGCAGCCCCGAACTGAGCTCCTACGAGCAGTACTTC. Translated, it gives CASSPELSSYEQYF.

The chain is built from TRBV6-6 and TRBJ1-5, with D tentatively TRBD1 (6 bases). Germline CDR1 MNHNY, CDR2 SVGAGI (reference sequence). The CDR3 loop spans 13 amino acids. Trimming took 6 bases from V and 14 from J, leaving 20 bases between them. The CDR3 DNA reads TGTGCCAGCAGCATTAGTCCCGGGACAATAAAGCATTTT. Amino acid sequence: CASSISPGTIKHF.

The chain couples TRBV19 to TRBJ1-2; D remains ambiguous. This CDR3 has 12 residues. Trimming removed 7 bases from V and 3 bases from J, with 9 bases in between. The V gene's germline CDR1 is LNHDA and CDR2 SQIVND (reference sequence). CDR3 in DNA: TGTGCCAGTACTGAGGGATACTATGGCTACACCTTC. It is translated as CASTEGYYGYTF.

The CDR3 DNA reads as TGCGCCAGCAGCCAAGACCCCAGAAATGAAAAACTGTTTTTT. Amino acids: CASSQDPRNEKLFF. The rearrangement joins TRBV4-1 to TRBJ1-4, with D unresolved. From germline, CDR1 is MGHRA and CDR2 YSYEKL. Trimming shortened V by 0 bases and J by 5 bases, and 7 bases separated the two germline ends. The CDR3 loop spans 14 amino acids.

The chain joins TRBV6-2 or TRBV6-3 to TRBJ1-1; D ambiguous. The length of the CDR3 is 14 residues. The germline CDR1 and CDR2 sequences are MNHEY and SVGEGT. The ends were cut back, 7 bases at V and 1 base at J, with 13 bases in the middle. The CDR3 region has the DNA TGTGCCAGCATCCCTCTAGAACGGAACACTGAAGCTTTCTTT. This sequence encodes CASIPLERNTEAFF.

The CDR3 protein is CASTRDSTDTQYF. In DNA form, the CDR3 reads TGTGCCAGCACACGGGACAGCACAGATACGCAGTATTTT. This chain links TRBV19 with TRBJ2-3; D is tentatively TRBD1 or TRBD2 (5 bases each). Trimming removed 9 bases from V and 0 bases from J, with 10 bases in between. Germline lookup yields CDR1 LNHDA and CDR2 SQIVND (reference sequence). This CDR3 has 13 residues.

This clone was detected once. J is TRBJ2-1 and V is TRBV7-2; D is uncertain. The V end was cut by 0 bases, the J end by 9 bases, with 9 bases between. CDR1 is SGHTA, CDR2 FQGNSA, per germline. This CDR3 is 13 amino acids long. Written as DNA, the CDR3 is TGTGCCAGCAGCTTAGCCGTGGTGGGTGAGCAGTTCTTC. As protein: CASSLAVVGEQFF.

The V and J genes are TRBV28 and TRBJ2-3; no reliable D call. From germline, CDR1 is MDHEN and CDR2 SYDVKM. CDR3 length equals 16 residues. With 10 bases removed from V and 3 bases from J, the gap between germline ends came to 23 bases. CDR3 nucleotide sequence: TGTGCCATCACCCCTGGGGAAGGGTATGCGACAGATACGCAGTATTTT. Translating gives CAITPGEGYATDTQYF.

This clone was counted between two and nine times. At one boundary the junction diverges from the germline segment, which might be a read error. V usage is TRBV3-1 (or the pseudogene TRBV3-2) and J usage is TRBJ1-4, with a weak D call TRBD1 (6 bases). In germline, CDR1 is LGHDT, CDR2 YNNKEL (reference sequence). The CDR3 consists of 15 residues. The CDR3 sequence: CASSQEGGGNEKLFF. The CDR3 region has the DNA TGTGCCAGCAGCCAAGAAGGGGGGGGGAATGAGAAACTGTTTTTT.

The chain combines TRBV5-1 with TRBJ2-2; no clear D. Germline assignment: CDR1 SGHRS and CDR2 YFSETQ. V shed 2 bases and J shed 0 bases, with 17 bases lying between them. The CDR3 totals 18 residues. The DNA of the CDR3 is TGCGCCAGCAGCTTAGGGCAGCTGGGCTACACGAACACCGGGGAGCTGTTTTTT. This sequence encodes CASSLGQLGYTNTGELFF.

The chain employs TRBV19 and TRBJ1-2, with D hard to call. Germline lookup yields CDR1 LNHDA and CDR2 SQIVND (reference sequence). This CDR3 is 12 amino acids long. The germline V and J ends were trimmed by 0 bases and 7 bases, with 6 bases remaining between them. The chain's CDR3 is CASSIDGFGYTF. The DNA of the CDR3 is TGTGCCAGTAGTATAGATGGGTTTGGCTACACCTTC.

CDR3 in DNA: TGTGCCAGCAGCTTCGTCCTAGCGGGTAACTCCTACAATGAGCAGTTCTTC. Residues: CASSFVLAGNSYNEQFF. V usage is TRBV7-8 and J usage is TRBJ2-1; TRBD2 matches at 8 bases. V gave up 3 bases and J gave up 0 bases; unmatched junction bases: 7. Germline V gene data show CDR1 as SGHVS and CDR2 as FQNEAQ. The CDR3 length is 17 residues.

The chain links TRBV2 to TRBJ1-1; no clear D gene. V was cut by 8 bases and J by 1 base, with 2 bases left in between. This CDR3 is built from 10 residues. The germline V gene has CDR1 SNHLY and CDR2 FYNNEI. This CDR3 is CASGNTEAFF. The CDR3 coding sequence is TGTGCCAGCGGGAACACTGAAGCTTTCTTT. Combining the CDR3 with reference TRBV2 and TRBJ1-1 gives the whole variable domain EPEVTQTPSHQVTQMGQEVILRCVPISNHLYFYWYRQILGQKVEFLVSFYNNEISEKSEIFDDQFSVERPDGSNFTLKIRSTKLEDSAMYFCASGNTEAFFGQGTRLTVV.

The chain links TRBV10-3 to TRBJ2-3; D ambiguous. Germline CDR1 ENHRY, CDR2 SYGVKD. This CDR3 has 13 residues. Trimming cost V 4 bases and J 0 bases, with 5 bases left between them. Written as DNA, the CDR3 is TGTGCCATCAGTGTTGGGAGCACAGATACGCAGTATTTT. Translating it yields CAISVGSTDTQYF.

The rearrangement links TRBV19 to TRBJ2-2; D might be TRBD2 (6 bases). This CDR3 contains 15 residues. Trimming pared 5 bases from V and 5 bases from J, leaving 15 bases between. The germline V gene encodes CDR1 LNHDA and CDR2 SQIVND (reference sequence). In DNA form, the CDR3 reads TGTGCCAGTAGTCCCACGGGAGATGGGACCGGGGAGCTGTTTTTT. This sequence encodes CASSPTGDGTGELFF.

The chain combines TRBV9 with TRBJ2-1; TRBD2 is a possible D gene (6 bases). CDR1 SGDLS and CDR2 YYNGEE come from the germline V gene. The V gene lost 4 bases and the J gene lost 2 bases, with 10 bases spanning the gap. CDR3 size: 14 residues. The chain's CDR3 is CASSPRTTYNEQFF. DNA for the CDR3: TGTGCCAGCAGCCCTCGGACTACCTACAATGAGCAGTTCTTC.

This rearrangement joins TRBV27 to TRBJ1-2, with TRBD1 matching over 10 bases. Germline CDR1 is MNHEY and CDR2 is SMNVEV (reference sequence). The CDR3 has 16 amino acids. V shed 3 bases, J shed 4 bases, and the junction held 8 bases outside the gene matches. The CDR3 spells CASSFRDRGSGYGYTF. The CDR3 bases are TGTGCCAGCAGTTTCCGGGACAGGGGAAGTGGCTATGGCTACACCTTC.

The genes are TRBV5-1 and TRBJ1-1; the D gene is possibly TRBD1 (6 bases). V lost 5 bases and J 8 bases, leaving 13 bases between the germline ends. The CDR3 is 12 residues long. Germline CDR1 SGHRS, CDR2 YFSETQ. CDR3 protein: CASSWDTREAFF. The DNA of the CDR3 is TGCGCCAGCAGTTGGGACACAAGAGAAGCTTTCTTT. Together with reference TRBV5-1 and TRBJ1-1, the CDR3 gives the full variable domain: KAGVTQTPRYLIKTRGQQVTLSCSPISGHRSVSWYQQTPGQGLQFLFEYFSETQRNKGNFPGRFSGRQFSNSRSEMNVSTLELGDSALYLCASSWDTREAFFGQGTRLTVV.

This chain joins TRBV6-6 and TRBJ2-3, with D uncertain. This CDR3 is built from 16 residues. CDR1 and CDR2 (germline): MNHNY, SVGAGI (reference sequence). Trimming removed 6 bases from V and 2 bases from J, with 18 bases in between. The CDR3 here is CASSRPLLELTDTQYF. CDR3 in DNA: TGTGCCAGCAGCAGGCCCCTATTGGAGCTCACAGATACGCAGTATTTT.

V gene TRBV9 combines with J gene TRBJ2-3, with 13 nucleotides matching TRBD2. CDR3 size: 16 residues. Germline lookup yields CDR1 SGDLS and CDR2 YYNGEE. Unmatched junction bases numbered 3, after V lost 0 bases and J lost 5 bases. CDR3 in DNA: TGTGCCAGCAGCGTAGACACTAGCGGGAGGGTAGATACGCAGTATTTT. Its translation is CASSVDTSGRVDTQYF.

This clone appeared many times. The V and J genes are TRBV7-6 and TRBJ1-1; D is ambiguous. CDR3 length equals 13 residues. V shed 5 bases and J shed 1 base, with 8 bases lying between them. From germline, CDR1 is SGHVS and CDR2 FNYEAQ. The CDR3 is CASSRQENTEAFF. The CDR3 coding sequence is TGTGCCAGCAGCCGTCAGGAGAACACTGAAGCTTTCTTT.